Listed below are T cell receptor beta chains from one sample, sequenced in a study of cytomegalovirus exposure and HLA in healthy donors. Here immunoSEQ multiplex PCR was the method, and the copy in TCRdb shows in-frame clones only, minus some. Seen here are 150,000 to 200,000 clones, approximately 80% observed once, and the top ten hold about 2.4%. Sequencing used PBMCs. The receptors originated from a middle-aged woman in good health and CMV-seropositive. Each CDR3 is given with its conserved first and last residue. D genes are given only for firm matches. Size values are once, few and many counts, or a class for expanded clones, and some rows have none.

len | j_gene | d_gene | v_gene | abundance | CDR3aa | CDR3nt
14 | TRBJ1-3 | - | TRBV5-8 | few | CASTSTFSGNTIYF | TGTGCCAGCACTAGTACCTTCTCTGGAAACACCATATATTTT
16 | TRBJ2-3 | TRBD2 | TRBV18 | - | CASSPLTGGLTDTQYF | TGTGCCAGCTCACCACTGACGGGAGGCCTCACAGATACGCAGTATTTT
15 | TRBJ2-7 | TRBD2 | TRBV5-1 | few | CASSIELAGSYEQYF | TGCGCCAGCAGCATAGAACTAGCGGGGTCTTACGAGCAGTACTTC
11 | TRBJ2-5 | - | TRBV20-1 | - | CSASGKETQYF | TGCAGTGCTAGCGGGAAGGAGACCCAGTACTTC
11 | TRBJ2-5 | - | TRBV29-1 | - | CSALDGGTQYF | TGCAGCGCCCTGGACGGGGGGACCCAGTACTTC
15 | TRBJ2-1 | TRBD2 | TRBV28 | - | CASRKGLAENNEQFF | TGTGCCAGCAGGAAAGGACTAGCGGAAAACAATGAGCAGTTCTTC
13 | TRBJ1-6 | TRBD1 | TRBV6-5 | once | CASGGQEASPLHF | TGTGCCAGCGGAGGACAGGAGGCTTCACCCCTCCACTTT
16 | TRBJ2-7 | TRBD2 | TRBV4-2 | - | CASSQEQGTSDYEQYF | TGTGCCAGCAGCCAAGAGCAGGGGACTAGCGATTACGAGCAGTACTTC
20 | TRBJ1-6 | - | TRBV7-2 | few | CASSLASTGKSSSYNSPLHF | TGTGCCAGCAGCTTAGCCTCCACCGGGAAATCAAGCTCCTATAATTCACCCCTCCACTTT
15 | TRBJ1-4 | - | TRBV6-6 | - | CASSYWDTNGEKLFF | TGTGCCAGCAGTTACTGGGACACGAACGGGGAAAAACTGTTTTTT
15 | TRBJ1-3 | - | TRBV19 | few | CASSIPASSGNTIYF | TGTGCCAGTAGTATTCCAGCGAGCTCTGGAAACACCATATATTTT
16 | TRBJ1-5 | TRBD1 | TRBV19 | - | CASSTDRQGAVPPQHF | TGTGCCAGTAGTACGGACCGACAGGGCGCGGTTCCGCCCCAGCATTTT
13 | TRBJ2-1 | - | TRBV9 | - | CASSVEGGPEQFF | TGTGCCAGCAGCGTAGAAGGGGGACCAGAGCAGTTCTTC
13 | TRBJ2-5 | TRBD1 | TRBV2 | - | CASSMTGVETQYF | TGTGCCAGCAGTATGACAGGGGTAGAGACCCAGTACTTC
13 | TRBJ1-3 | TRBD1 | TRBV30 | few | CAWNEQGRNTIYF | TGTGCCTGGAATGAACAGGGGCGAAACACCATATATTTT
14 | TRBJ2-3 | - | TRBV2 | - | CASSEGRATDTQYF | TGTGCCAGCAGTGAAGGGAGGGCCACAGATACGCAGTATTTT
14 | TRBJ2-5 | TRBD2 | TRBV5-4 | once | CASSLTSGGKTQYF | TGTGCCAGCAGCTTGACCAGCGGGGGGAAGACCCAGTACTTC
15 | TRBJ2-1 | TRBD1 | TRBV6-1 | - | CASSGGQAPYNEQFF | TGTGCCAGCAGTGGCGGACAGGCTCCCTACAATGAGCAGTTCTTC
15 | TRBJ2-7 | TRBD1 | TRBV7-6 | - | CASSLARGKSYEQYF | TGTGCCAGCAGCTTAGCCAGGGGGAAATCCTACGAGCAGTACTTC
15 | TRBJ1-1 | TRBD1 | TRBV18 | - | CASSPDRGQGTEAFF | TGTGCCAGCTCACCCGACAGGGGGCAGGGCACTGAAGCTTTCTTT
15 | TRBJ2-2 | TRBD1 | TRBV9 | few | CASSVGQGSGGELFF | TGTGCCAGCAGCGTAGGACAGGGGAGCGGCGGGGAGCTGTTTTTT
13 | TRBJ1-2 | - | TRBV6-5 | - | CASSSTGNYGYTF | TGTGCCAGCAGCTCCACAGGGAACTATGGCTACACCTTC
14 | TRBJ2-3 | - | TRBV5-4 | - | CASSLAVRADTQYF | TGTGCCAGCAGCTTGGCGGTTCGGGCAGATACGCAGTATTTT
13 | TRBJ1-1 | - | TRBV30 | - | CAWTLQLNTEAFF | TGTGCCTGGACCTTGCAGTTGAACACTGAAGCTTTCTTT
15 | TRBJ2-1 | TRBD2 | TRBV5-1 | few | CASSPAETSGRRQFF | TGCGCCAGCAGCCCCGCGGAGACTAGCGGGAGGCGGCAGTTCTTC
15 | TRBJ2-3 | TRBD2 | TRBV10-3 | - | CAISRTSGGSDTQYF | TGTGCCATCAGTCGGACTAGCGGGGGATCAGATACGCAGTATTTT
17 | TRBJ1-1 | - | TRBV5-6 | - | CASSLAAGYATNTEAFF | TGTGCCAGCAGCTTGGCGGCCGGGTACGCGACTAACACTGAAGCTTTCTTT
13 | TRBJ2-7 | - | TRBV10-3 | - | CAISNTGSYEQYF | TGTGCCATCAGTAACACAGGTTCCTACGAGCAGTACTTC
15 | TRBJ2-5 | - | TRBV7-9 | - | CASSLVLGAGETQYF | TGTGCCAGCAGCTTAGTTCTGGGGGCAGGAGAGACCCAGTACTTC
13 | TRBJ1-1 | - | TRBV6-1 | few | CASSAGGYTEAFF | TGTGCCAGCAGTGCCGGAGGGTACACTGAAGCTTTCTTT
15 | TRBJ1-4 | - | TRBV14 | - | CASSQERTANEKLFF | TGTGCCAGCAGCCAAGAAAGGACAGCTAATGAAAAACTGTTTTTT
13 | TRBJ2-3 | TRBD1 | TRBV6-5 | - | CASSRGQSGSQYF | TGTGCCAGCAGCAGGGGACAGAGTGGGTCGCAGTATTTT
14 | TRBJ1-4 | TRBD1 | TRBV2 | once | CASLKGAFEEKLFF | TGTGCCAGCCTGAAGGGGGCATTTGAAGAAAAACTGTTTTTT
16 | TRBJ1-3 | TRBD1 | TRBV5-6 | - | CASSFLRQGTGNTIYF | TGTGCCAGCAGCTTTCTACGACAGGGGACAGGAAACACCATATATTTT
17 | TRBJ2-3 | TRBD2 | TRBV7-2 | once | CASSLGPGLAGVDTQYF | TGTGCCAGCAGCTTAGGCCCGGGACTAGCGGGGGTAGATACGCAGTATTTT
15 | TRBJ2-7 | TRBD2 | TRBV28 | few | CASSSLAGGQPEQYF | TGTGCCAGCAGTTCGCTAGCGGGAGGGCAACCCGAGCAGTACTTC
14 | TRBJ2-7 | TRBD1 | TRBV30 | - | CAWSGQGLSYEQYF | TGTGCCTGGAGTGGACAGGGCCTCTCCTACGAGCAGTACTTC
15 | TRBJ2-3 | TRBD1 | TRBV7-9 | few | CASSSGQGSTDTQYF | TGTGCCAGCAGCTCGGGACAGGGTAGCACAGATACGCAGTATTTT
14 | TRBJ2-7 | TRBD1 | TRBV7-7 | few | CASSLGTGLREQYF | TGTGCCAGCAGCCTCGGGACAGGGTTGCGGGAGCAGTACTTC
15 | TRBJ2-7 | TRBD1 | TRBV9 | - | CASSRQGSPSYEQYF | TGTGCCAGCTCAAGACAGGGGTCTCCATCCTACGAGCAGTACTTC
13 | TRBJ2-7 | TRBD2 | TRBV30 | - | CAWSDLAGVEQYF | TGTGCCTGGAGTGACCTAGCGGGGGTTGAGCAGTACTTC
14 | TRBJ1-4 | TRBD1 | TRBV19 | - | CASSIPGGGEKLFF | TGTGCCAGTAGTATTCCAGGGGGCGGTGAAAAACTGTTTTTT
16 | TRBJ2-5 | - | TRBV19 | - | CASSMWVADHKETQYF | TGTGCCAGTAGTATGTGGGTAGCGGATCATAAAGAGACCCAGTACTTC
15 | TRBJ2-7 | TRBD1 | TRBV10-3 | once | CAISPGQADSYEQYF | TGTGCCATCAGCCCCGGACAGGCCGACTCCTACGAGCAGTACTTC
16 | TRBJ1-1 | - | TRBV25-1 | - | CASSVGLSSMNTEAFF | TGTGCCAGCAGTGTCGGTCTATCTAGCATGAACACTGAAGCTTTCTTT